This T cell receptor beta chain emerged from a study of control samples from healthy donors and cancer patients. Produced via immunoSEQ multiplex PCR; TCRdb's table is partial and in-frame only. Counted here are about 150,000 clones, around 90% occurring once; the ten biggest clones make up 4.9%. The sample was blood. The clonotype was recovered from a man in his thirties or forties in good health.

CDR3 nucleotide sequence: TGTGCCAGCAGTTACTCGATTGGGGGAGAAAGTTCTGGCTACACCTTC. Protein sequence: CASSYSIGGESSGYTF. V and J are TRBV6-5 and TRBJ1-2; D perhaps matches TRBD1 (5 bases). Germline CDR1 MNHEY, CDR2 SVGAGI. Trimming removed 0 bases at V and 7 bases at J, with 18 bases between. The CDR3 spans 16 residues.